The rows below give T cell receptor beta chains drawn from one sample of a study of cytomegalovirus exposure and HLA in healthy donors. Sequencing was performed with immunoSEQ multiplex PCR; in TCRdb, only in-frame clones are kept and a portion is missing. The data hold some 200,000 clones, with around 80% observed a single time. The sample consisted of PBMCs. These receptor sequences come from a girl aged 2-10 years in good health and CMV-seronegative. Each CDR3 is given with its conserved first and last residue. A D gene is named only where the DNA matches it firmly. Clone size is given for some rows only: seen once, a few or many times, or a class if the clone is expanded.

j_gene,v_gene,d_gene,len,abundance,CDR3nt,CDR3aa
TRBJ2-5,TRBV10-3,TRBD2,13,NA,TGTGCCATCAGTGCTGGGCGGGAGGGAGAGCAGTACTTC,CAISAGREGEQYF
TRBJ2-3,TRBV7-6,NA,15,NA,TGTGCCAGCAGCTTGTCACTAGTTCTCACAGATACGCAGTATTTT,CASSLSLVLTDTQYF
TRBJ1-5,TRBV6-1,NA,14,NA,TGTGCCAGCCGAGCCGGGACACGCAATCAGCCCCAGCATTTT,CASRAGTRNQPQHF
TRBJ2-5,TRBV5-1,NA,14,NA,TGCGCCAGCAGCGTGGACTCCTGGCAAGAGACCCAGTACTTC,CASSVDSWQETQYF
TRBJ1-1,TRBV10-3,NA,14,NA,TGTGCCATCAGTGGTCAGGACAGTAACACTGAAGCTTTCTTT,CAISGQDSNTEAFF
TRBJ2-1,TRBV1,NA,12,NA,TGCACCAGCAGCCGGGGGGGCAATGAGCAGTTCTTC,CTSSRGGNEQFF
TRBJ1-5,TRBV6-1,NA,15,NA,TGTGCCAGCAGTGAAGTGGAGGACCGATATCAGCCCCAGCATTTT,CASSEVEDRYQPQHF
TRBJ1-5,TRBV10-3,TRBD1,14,NA,TGTGCCATCGGGCACGGGACAGGGTATCAGCCCCAGCATTTT,CAIGHGTGYQPQHF
TRBJ1-2,TRBV6-1,TRBD1,14,NA,TGTGCCAGCAGTGAGGCGGGACAGCCCTATGGCTACACCTTC,CASSEAGQPYGYTF
TRBJ2-3,TRBV6-1,NA,15,NA,TGTGCCAGCAGAGGACAGCCGACTAGCACAGATACGCAGTATTTT,CASRGQPTSTDTQYF
TRBJ1-1,TRBV4-1,NA,12,NA,TGCGCCAGCAGCCCCTCATACGGTGAAGCTTTCTTT,CASSPSYGEAFF
TRBJ2-3,TRBV4-2,TRBD2,16,NA,TGTGCCAGCAGCCAAGAGGCCAGCGGGGGGGCAGATACGCAGTATTTT,CASSQEASGGADTQYF
TRBJ2-3,TRBV19,NA,13,NA,TGTGCCAGTAGTCAAGTGCGGGGAGATACGCAGTATTTT,CASSQVRGDTQYF
TRBJ2-3,TRBV7-9,TRBD2,16,NA,TGTGCCAGCGAAGAAAGACTAGCGGGAGGCACAGATACGCAGTATTTT,CASEERLAGGTDTQYF
TRBJ1-5,TRBV7-6,NA,18,NA,TGTGCCAGCAGCTTAGTCCCAAGAGGGCCGAATAGCAATCAGCCCCAGCATTTT,CASSLVPRGPNSNQPQHF
TRBJ1-5,TRBV27,NA,16,NA,TGTGCCAGCAGTTCAGGCTTCGACAGAAACAATCAGCCCCAGCATTTT,CASSSGFDRNNQPQHF
TRBJ2-5,TRBV13,NA,12,NA,TGTGCCAGCAGCCAGCGGGTAGAGACCCAGTACTTC,CASSQRVETQYF
TRBJ2-3,TRBV7-9,NA,16,NA,TGTGCCAGCAGCTTAAGACTGGGTGTTGTCACAGATACGCAGTATTTT,CASSLRLGVVTDTQYF
TRBJ1-3,TRBV6-1,NA,15,NA,TGTGCCACTTTCGATCTGTACTACTCTGGAAACACCATATATTTT,CATFDLYYSGNTIYF
TRBJ1-1,TRBV30,NA,14,NA,TGTGCCTGGAGGGGGCCGGTCATGAACACTGAAGCTTTCTTT,CAWRGPVMNTEAFF
TRBJ2-1,TRBV28,TRBD1,16,NA,TGTGCCAGCAGTCCACCCCGGGACAGGGTCCACAATGAGCAGTTCTTC,CASSPPRDRVHNEQFF
TRBJ2-6,TRBV5-4,NA,17,NA,TGTGCCAGCAGCTTCTGGGAGTCGGTTGCTGGGGCCAACGTCCTGACTTTC,CASSFWESVAGANVLTF
TRBJ2-7,TRBV7-9,TRBD2,17,NA,TGTGCCAGCAGCCACCGGACTAGCGGGGGGGAGAGCTACGAGCAGTACTTC,CASSHRTSGGESYEQYF
TRBJ1-2,TRBV2,NA,12,NA,TGTGCCAGCAGTGAAGCGTCCAGGATTCAGACCTTC,CASSEASRIQTF
TRBJ2-7,TRBV27,TRBD2,14,NA,TGTGCCAGCAGTTCGGGACTAGCCAACTACGAGCAGTACTTC,CASSSGLANYEQYF
TRBJ2-1,TRBV19,NA,16,NA,TGTGCCAGTAGTGGGGCAGGGGCAGGAGCCTACAATGAGCAGTTCTTC,CASSGAGAGAYNEQFF
TRBJ2-1,TRBV7-9,TRBD2,17,NA,TGTGCCAGCAGCCCTGGACTAGCGGGAGCCTCTTTTGATGAGCAGTTCTTC,CASSPGLAGASFDEQFF
TRBJ1-2,TRBV9,NA,13,NA,TGTGCCAGCAGCGCCGGACAGTTTTATGGCTACACCTTC,CASSAGQFYGYTF
TRBJ1-1,TRBV11-1,NA,13,NA,TGTGCCAGCAGCTTAGGGCTGAACACTGAAGCTTTCTTT,CASSLGLNTEAFF
TRBJ2-5,TRBV28,TRBD2,14,NA,TGTGCCAGCAGTTTACTCGGGCGGGAGGAGACCCAGTACTTC,CASSLLGREETQYF
TRBJ2-1,TRBV18,NA,12,NA,TGTGCCAGCTCACCAAATTTCTTGAGGCAGTTCTTC,CASSPNFLRQFF
TRBJ2-7,TRBV5-6,NA,15,NA,TGTGCCAGCAGCTTGCCGGGACACAACTCCTACGAGCAGTACTTC,CASSLPGHNSYEQYF
TRBJ1-1,TRBV4-2,NA,14,NA,TGTGCCAGCAGCCCCTCGGTGGAGGACACTGAAGCTTTCTTT,CASSPSVEDTEAFF
TRBJ2-7,TRBV5-4,TRBD2,14,NA,TGTGCCACGGAACTGACGGGGGGGCCGCGAGAGCAGTACTTC,CATELTGGPREQYF
TRBJ2-4,TRBV6-1,NA,16,NA,TGTGCCAGCAGTGAATCAACAGGGTGGACCAAAAACATTCAGTACTTC,CASSESTGWTKNIQYF
TRBJ2-3,TRBV5-1,TRBD1,14,NA,TGCGCCAGCAGCCCGGAGGGACAGGGGGATACGCAGTATTTT,CASSPEGQGDTQYF
TRBJ2-5,TRBV15,NA,14,NA,TGTGCCACCGCTAACAGGGTAACCCAAGAGACCCAGTACTTC,CATANRVTQETQYF
TRBJ2-7,TRBV5-1,TRBD1,14,few,TGCGCCAGCAGCTTATCCGGGACAGGGGCCGAGCAGTACTTC,CASSLSGTGAEQYF
TRBJ2-1,TRBV30,NA,12,few,TGTGCCTACTTAGACTCCTACAATGAGCAGTTCTTC,CAYLDSYNEQFF
TRBJ1-3,TRBV7-9,NA,17,NA,TGTGCCAGCAGCCGACCGGTCGGACAGTTCTCTGGAAACACCATATATTTT,CASSRPVGQFSGNTIYF
TRBJ1-5,TRBV7-9,NA,12,NA,TGTGCCAGCAGCCTCACAGGTCAGCCCCAGCATTTT,CASSLTGQPQHF
TRBJ2-3,TRBV5-1,TRBD2,15,NA,TGCGCCAGCAGCCAGGGACTAGCGAACTCAGATACGCAGTATTTT,CASSQGLANSDTQYF
TRBJ1-4,TRBV27,TRBD1,13,NA,TGTGCCAGCAGTACGACAGGGGTTGAAAAACTGTTTTTT,CASSTTGVEKLFF
TRBJ2-3,TRBV27,NA,17,NA,TGTGCCAGCAGTTTTCTCCTGGGAAGGGGCAGATCCGATACGCAGTATTTT,CASSFLLGRGRSDTQYF
TRBJ1-1,TRBV10-3,NA,12,NA,TGTGCCATCAGAGGGGAGGTCACTGAAGCTTTCTTT,CAIRGEVTEAFF